Sequencing of this TCR beta chain was carried out in a study of somatic mutations in cytotoxic T cells in rheumatoid arthritis. This table comes from immunoSEQ multiplex PCR, and its TCRdb copy is limited to in-frame clones, with some not included. This sample yields 13,000 to 15,000 clones, of which more than 65% are seen a single time; 8.5% to 12% belongs to the top ten. V shed 5 bases and J shed 4 bases, with 18 bases lying between them. This CDR3 region has 16 residues. CDR1 MDHEN and CDR2 SYDVKM come from the germline V gene. The V call is TRBV28, the J call TRBJ2-1; a weak D match, TRBD2 (5 bases). This receptor was identified in an adult with rheumatoid arthritis. The source material was CD8+ T cells sorted from blood. The CDR3 region is CASSPTLGLTYNEQFF. CDR3 bases: TGTGCCAGCAGTCCGACACTAGGTTTGACGTACAATGAGCAGTTCTTC.